These 28 T cell receptor beta chains were sequenced from one sample in a study of identical twins. TCRdb independently ran MiXCR on the 5' RACE reads; one entry per CDR3 protein. This sample has just over 500,000 distinct CDR3 sequences, with less than 25% found just once. These data were also reused for a study on T cells expressing NK-cell markers.

The sequenced sample was CD4+ T cells sorted from blood. These receptor sequences come from a young woman in good health.

The rearrangement joins TRBV12-3 or TRBV12-4 to TRBJ2-5, with no clear D. The CDR3 spans 11 residues. Trimming took off 4 bases at V and 4 bases at J, with 4 bases between the two ends. CDR3 protein: CASSSIETQYF. The CDR3 nucleotides read TGTGCCAGCAGTTCGATAGAGACCCAGTACTTC.

This clonotype appeared a few times. The chain joins TRBV5-6 to TRBJ2-1; 7 bases fit TRBD1. The germline V gene encodes CDR1 SGHDT and CDR2 YYEEEE. J gave up 2 bases and V 2 bases, and 10 bases lay outside the gene matches. The CDR3 loop spans 17 amino acids. CDR3 sequence (DNA): TGTGCCAGCAGCTTACTTAACAGGGGACCCCCCTACAATGAGCAGTTCTTC. Translated, it gives CASSLLNRGPPYNEQFF. The whole variable domain, filled in from reference TRBV5-6 and TRBJ2-1, reads DAGVTQSPTHLIKTRGQQVTLRCSPKSGHDTVSWYQQALGQGPQFIFQYYEEEERQRGNFPDRFSGHQFPNYSSELNVNALLLGDSALYLCASSLLNRGPPYNEQFFGPGTRLTVL.

In this sample, this clonotype turned up a few times. The chain combines TRBV2 with TRBJ2-7; D possibly corresponds to TRBD1 (6 bases). Trimming removed 5 bases from V and 5 bases from J, with 13 bases in between. The CDR3 has 13 residues. The germline V gene has CDR1 SNHLY and CDR2 FYNNEI. DNA for the CDR3: TGTGCCAGCAGTCTCATGACAGGCCACGAGCAGTACTTC. Encoded protein: CASSLMTGHEQYF.

The table lists this clonotype with a count of one. The DNA of the CDR3 is TGCGCCAGCAGCCTCCGGACTAGCAGGAACACCGGGGAGCTGTTTTTT. This encodes CASSLRTSRNTGELFF. This rearrangement joins TRBV5-1 to TRBJ2-2; 8 bases line up with TRBD2. In germline, CDR1 is SGHRS, CDR2 YFSETQ. This CDR3 is built from 16 residues. The V segment lost 4 bases and the J segment 1 base; nucleotides outside the gene matches: 6. Full variable domain (outside the CDR3, taken from reference TRBV5-1 and TRBJ2-2): KAGVTQTPRYLIKTRGQQVTLSCSPISGHRSVSWYQQTPGQGLQFLFEYFSETQRNKGNFPGRFSGRQFSNSRSEMNVSTLELGDSALYLCASSLRTSRNTGELFFGEGSRLTVL.

The rearrangement joins TRBV20-1 to TRBJ2-7, with D possibly being TRBD1 or TRBD2 (5 bases each). Trimming took off 2 bases at V and 7 bases at J, with 21 bases between the two ends. The length of the CDR3 is 15 residues. Germline lookup yields CDR1 DFQATT and CDR2 SNEGSKA (reference sequence). The CDR3 DNA reads as TGCAGTGCTAGATCACTAGGGCAGGGTGGTTTGGAGCAGTACTTC. Amino acid sequence: CSARSLGQGGLEQYF.

This chain links TRBV2 with TRBJ1-6, with D possibly TRBD1 on 6 matching bases. This CDR3 contains 14 residues. The V end lost 3 bases, the J end lost 7 bases, and 10 bases lay between the germline ends. In germline, CDR1 is SNHLY, CDR2 FYNNEI. CDR3 DNA sequence: TGTGCCAGCAGTGAGGGGGCGTGGAATTCACCCCTCCACTTT. Translated, it gives CASSEGAWNSPLHF.

Many counts were recorded for this clonotype. V usage is TRBV10-3 and J usage is TRBJ2-7; tentatively, D is TRBD2 (5 bases). This CDR3 region has 14 residues. Trimming took 10 bases from V and 0 from J, leaving 16 bases between them. The germline gives CDR1 ENHRY, CDR2 SYGVKD. The CDR3 region is CASAMGRSSYEQYF. CDR3 DNA: TGTGCCAGCGCGATGGGGAGAAGCTCCTACGAGCAGTACTTC.

In its sample, this clonotype was seen a few times. The chain combines TRBV9 with TRBJ1-2; TRBD1 aligns across 12 bases. Germline lookup yields CDR1 SGDLS and CDR2 YYNGEE. J gave up 7 bases and V 5 bases, and 12 bases lay outside the gene matches. The CDR3 runs to 16 residues. CDR3 sequence reads: CASRGTGTGGAGGYTF. The CDR3 DNA reads as TGTGCCAGCAGGGGTACCGGGACAGGGGGCGCAGGTGGCTACACCTTC.

The V and J genes are TRBV20-1 and TRBJ2-2; weak D call: TRBD1 (6 bases). The CDR3 loop spans 14 amino acids. V was shortened by 3 bases and J by 6 bases, with 14 bases between the two germline ends. Germline V gene sequence: CDR1 DFQATT, CDR2 SNEGSKA (reference sequence). CDR3 bases: TGCAGTGCTAGGCCTACAGGGACCGCCGGGGAGCTGTTTTTT. It specifies CSARPTGTAGELFF.

The chain is built from TRBV5-1 and TRBJ2-2; D gene ambiguous. The germline CDR1 and CDR2 sequences are SGHRS and YFSETQ. CDR3 length equals 16 residues. V was cut by 1 base and J by 0 bases, with 10 bases left in between. The CDR3 protein is CASSLFARTNTGELFF. CDR3 nucleotides: TGCGCCAGCAGCTTGTTTGCCCGGACGAACACCGGGGAGCTGTTTTTT.

This clonotype was detected only a few times. This chain joins TRBV12-3 or TRBV12-4 and TRBJ2-1; TRBD1 is a possible D gene (5 bases). There are 11 residues in the CDR3. V lost 6 bases and J 7 bases, leaving 7 bases between the germline ends. Written as DNA, the CDR3 is TGTGCCAGCAGGCAGGGTAATGAGCAGTTCTTC. The encoded protein is CASRQGNEQFF.

V usage is TRBV7-2 and J usage is TRBJ2-5; 8 bases fit TRBD2. V was clipped by 5 bases and J by 4 bases; unmatched bases: 12. Germline V lookup: CDR1 SGHTA, CDR2 FQGNSA. This CDR3 contains 16 residues. The CDR3 loop reads CASSPRDGGARETQYF. In DNA, the CDR3 is TGTGCCAGCAGCCCTAGGGACGGGGGGGCCCGAGAGACCCAGTACTTC.

This clonotype appeared many times. The chain's CDR3 is CASSPRAPYGYTF. CDR3 in DNA: TGTGCCAGCAGTCCCCGGGCCCCGTATGGCTACACCTTC. This chain joins TRBV6-6 and TRBJ1-2; D is ambiguous. Looked up from germline, CDR1 is MNHNY and CDR2 is SVGAGI (reference sequence). This CDR3 region has 13 residues. V lost 5 bases, J lost 5 bases, and 12 bases lay in between.

The CDR3 reads CSASISGGAYEQYF. The CDR3 coding sequence is TGCAGTGCTAGTATTAGCGGGGGGGCTTACGAGCAGTACTTC. V usage is TRBV20-1 and J usage is TRBJ2-7; 11 bases line up with TRBD2. Germline assignment: CDR1 DFQATT and CDR2 SNEGSKA (reference sequence). Trimming removed 3 bases from V and 4 bases from J; junction bases left unmatched: 5. The CDR3 has 14 residues.

The V and J genes are TRBV5-6 and TRBJ2-5, with D maybe TRBD1 (6 bases). The CDR3 is 13 amino acids. The V and J ends lost 6 bases and 3 bases respectively, with 12 bases between them. CDR1 is SGHDT and CDR2 is YYEEEE in the germline V gene. Here the CDR3 reads CASTRDKEETQYF. CDR3 coding DNA: TGTGCCAGCACTCGGGACAAGGAAGAGACCCAGTACTTC.

There are a few counts of this clonotype. The chain has TRBV20-1 and TRBJ2-3; D is tentatively TRBD1 or TRBD2 (5 bases each). Germline V gene lookup returns CDR1 DFQATT and CDR2 SNEGSKA (reference sequence). Trimming stripped 5 bases from V and 4 bases from J, with 16 bases between. This CDR3 has 14 amino acids. The CDR3 region is CSAQDRGGPDTQYF. CDR3 DNA sequence: TGCAGTGCTCAGGACCGGGGCGGCCCAGATACGCAGTATTTT.

This clonotype was seen repeatedly, ten times or more. This chain connects TRBV21-1 to TRBJ1-1. TRBV21-1 is recorded as a pseudogene. The length of the CDR3 is 10 residues. The CDR3 DNA follows: TGTGCCAGCAGGAACACTGAAGCTTTCTTT. Translated, it gives CASRNTEAFF.

This clonotype was observed a handful of times. This chain uses TRBV20-1 with TRBJ1-2; D ambiguous. Germline loops: CDR1 DFQATT, CDR2 SNEGSKA (reference sequence). CDR3 size: 16 residues. Trimming pared 2 bases from V and 7 bases from J, leaving 23 bases between. The CDR3 region has the DNA TGCAGTGCTAGACGCGGCTCGGCCTCTACTCTACTTGGCTACACCTTC. Translated, it gives CSARRGSASTLLGYTF.

This chain joins TRBV6-5 and TRBJ2-7; D perhaps matches TRBD1 (5 bases). The germline CDR1 and CDR2 sequences are MNHEY and SVGAGI. The CDR3 has 18 amino acids. Trimming took off 0 bases at V and 4 bases at J, with 22 bases between the two ends. For the CDR3, the DNA is TGTGCCAGCAGTTACTCGATAGGCACAGTCGGACACGGGTACGAGCAGTACTTC. Translation: CASSYSIGTVGHGYEQYF.

This sequence joins TRBV6-5 and TRBJ2-1; 9 positions agree with TRBD2. This CDR3 has 15 amino acids. The trim removed 3 bases at V and 2 bases at J, leaving 2 bases unmatched. Germline loops: CDR1 MNHEY, CDR2 SVGAGI. The CDR3 protein is CASSYASGTYNEQFF. The DNA for the CDR3 is TGTGCCAGCAGTTATGCTAGCGGGACCTACAATGAGCAGTTCTTC.

This clonotype was observed a single time. CDR3 nucleotide sequence: TGCAGTGCTCCAAATGAGGGCGGCGGCACCTTC. The encoded protein is CSAPNEGGGTF. The chain uses TRBV20-1 and TRBJ1-2; unclear D gene. Between the trimmed V and J ends, which lost 5 bases and 13 bases, there was a span of 17 bases. The CDR3 totals 11 residues. Germline V gene lookup returns CDR1 DFQATT and CDR2 SNEGSKA (reference sequence).

This clonotype was counted only a few times. This chain connects TRBV4-3 to TRBJ2-2; TRBD1 is a possible D gene (7 bases). Looked up from germline, CDR1 is LGHNA and CDR2 is YSLEER. With 4 bases removed from V and 9 bases from J, the gap between germline ends came to 30 bases. CDR3 length: 19 amino acids. The CDR3: CASSPNHRTGGGPTRELFF. The CDR3 nucleotides read TGCGCCAGCAGCCCAAACCATAGGACAGGAGGAGGGCCTACGAGGGAGCTGTTTTTT.

The chain has TRBV20-1 and TRBJ2-3, with 9 bases that match TRBD2. CDR3 size: 14 residues. The V and J ends lost 7 bases and 2 bases, in that order; junction bases with no gene match: 7. In germline, CDR1 is DFQATT, CDR2 SNEGSKA (reference sequence). CDR3 region: CSGGLAPYTDTQYF. CDR3 DNA sequence: TGCAGTGGAGGACTAGCGCCCTACACAGATACGCAGTATTTT.

This clonotype was observed at least ten times. In DNA form, the CDR3 reads TGTGCCAGCAGCCACCCCCCGGGACAGTATGGCTACACCTTC. As protein: CASSHPPGQYGYTF. The rearrangement links TRBV12-3 or TRBV12-4 to TRBJ1-2, with 7 bases that match TRBD1. With 6 bases clipped from V and 5 bases from J, the junction kept 9 bases outside the gene matches. This CDR3 comprises 14 residues.

This clonotype was seen only a few times. The chain uses TRBV5-1 and TRBJ2-5, with a possible D match to TRBD2 (5 bases). This CDR3 has 14 residues. From germline, CDR1 is SGHRS and CDR2 YFSETQ. V was pared by 7 bases and J by 0 bases, with 13 bases between. The CDR3 DNA reads as TGCGCCAGCGCGGACGGGGTTTACCAAGAGACCCAGTACTTC. Its translation: CASADGVYQETQYF.

The chain links TRBV4-3 to TRBJ2-7; D is unresolved. Per the germline V gene, CDR1 is LGHNA and CDR2 is YSLEER. Trimming took off 2 bases at V and 3 bases at J, with 8 bases between the two ends. The CDR3 loop spans 13 amino acids. In nucleotides, the CDR3 is TGCGCCAGCAGCCAATCACGTAGCTACGAGCAGTACTTC. Translated, it gives CASSQSRSYEQYF.

This clonotype was counted between two and nine times. CDR3 protein: CASSKVRGAYNEQFF. In DNA, the CDR3 is TGTGCCAGCAGCAAAGTGCGGGGGGCTTACAATGAGCAGTTCTTC. The chain joins TRBV21-1 to TRBJ2-1; the table gives TRBD1 as D, unverified against the DNA. TRBV21-1 represents a pseudogene. This CDR3 has 15 residues.

This clonotype was found many times. The V and J genes are TRBV12-3 or TRBV12-4 and TRBJ2-5; D ambiguous. The ends were cut back, 1 base at V and 7 bases at J, with 7 bases in the middle. The CDR3 spans 12 residues. The DNA for the CDR3 is TGTGCCAGCAGTTTAGTATTTGGGACCCAGTACTTC. Protein sequence: CASSLVFGTQYF.